This passage covers 2 T cell receptor beta chains from one sample sequenced in a study of blood T cell repertoires in COVID-19. Method: immunoSEQ multiplex PCR; TCRdb's copy keeps in-frame clones and lacks some. The repertoire holds over 70,000 clones, with more than 75% as singletons. Input material: peripheral blood. These receptors all come from a human donor in a cohort sampled during active COVID-19.

The V gene is TRBV12-3 or TRBV12-4, the J gene TRBJ1-1; no reliable D call. This CDR3 spans 12 amino acids. V lost 10 bases, J lost 1 base, and 10 bases lay in between. CDR3 sequence reads: CATGPSNTEAFF. The DNA for the CDR3 is TGTGCCACTGGGCCTTCGAACACTGAAGCTTTCTTT.

The rearrangement links TRBV7-2 to TRBJ2-5; 9 bases map to TRBD2. V lost 1 base to trimming and J lost 5 bases; unmatched junction nucleotides: 11. The CDR3 covers 17 residues. The germline V gene encodes CDR1 SGHTA and CDR2 FQGNSA. DNA of the CDR3: TGTGCCAGCAGCTTAGGGATTAGCGGGAGAAGCGGGGAGACCCAGTACTTC. It encodes CASSLGISGRSGETQYF. The whole variable domain, filled in from reference TRBV7-2 and TRBJ2-5, reads GAGVSQSPSNKVTEKGKDVELRCDPISGHTALYWYRQSLGQGLEFLIYFQGNSAPDKSGLPSDRFSAERTGGSVSTLTIQRTQQEDSAVYLCASSLGISGRSGETQYFGPGTRLLVL.